Shown below are 7 T cell receptor beta chains from a single sample sequenced in a study of T cells in Graves' hyperthyroidism and ophthalmopathy. RNA transcripts yielded amplified TCR beta CDR3 regions. A first-round RT-PCR of the TCR CDR3 used the HTBI primer set. TCRdb analysed the multiplex PCR reads with MiXCR anew, one entry per CDR3 protein. Among a few hundred thousand distinct CDR3 sequences listed, roughly 14% were seen once. The sample was blood. These receptors originate from a young woman with Graves' hyperthyroidism.

This clonotype was found a few times. The chain uses TRBV30 and TRBJ2-3; 9 bases are a match to TRBD1. This CDR3 comprises 15 residues. V shed 5 bases, J shed 5 bases, and the junction held 11 bases outside the gene matches. Germline V lookup: CDR1 GTSNPN, CDR2 SVGIG (reference sequence). The CDR3 region has the DNA TGTGCCTGGGTCGGAATACAGGGGGCTGGAGATACGCAGTATTTT. It is translated as CAWVGIQGAGDTQYF.

This clonotype was counted at least ten times. The chain has TRBV11-2 and TRBJ1-3; D remains unclear. The V end lost 2 bases, the J end lost 0 bases, and 8 bases lay between the germline ends. The CDR3 sequence is 15 residues long. Germline V gives CDR1 SGHAT, CDR2 FQNNGV. CDR3 protein: CASSLPLFSGNTIYF. The DNA of the CDR3 is TGTGCCAGCAGCTTACCCTTGTTCTCTGGAAACACCATATATTTT. Looking up the rest from reference TRBV11-2 and TRBJ1-3 gives the full variable domain: EAGVAQSPRYKIIEKRQSVAFWCNPISGHATLYWYQQILGQGPKLLIQFQNNGVVDDSQLPKDRFSAERLKGVDSTLKIQPAKLEDSAVYLCASSLPLFSGNTIYFGEGSWLTVV.

This clonotype was detected many times. V and J are TRBV30 and TRBJ1-4; no clear D. Trimming pared 2 bases from V and 8 bases from J, leaving 6 bases between. The CDR3 runs 11 residues. CDR1 and CDR2 from the germline V gene are GTSNPN and SVGIG (reference sequence). CDR3 bases: TGTGCCTGGAGTCAAACAGAAAAACTGTTTTTT. Its protein product is CAWSQTEKLFF.

The CDR3 sequence is CASSQDVMGVGSGREQYF. The CDR3 DNA reads TGCGCCAGCAGCCAAGATGTCATGGGTGTGGGGTCGGGGCGCGAGCAGTACTTC. V gene TRBV4-1 combines with J gene TRBJ2-7, with D perhaps assigned TRBD1 or TRBD2 (5 bases each). Between the trimmed V and J ends, which lost 0 bases and 6 bases, there was a span of 24 bases. The CDR3 sequence is 18 residues long. Per the germline V gene, CDR1 is MGHRA and CDR2 is YSYEKL.

This clonotype was counted only a few times. The CDR3 sequence is CASSLGWDRGRSPLHF. The CDR3 region has the DNA TGTGCCAGCAGTTTAGGTTGGGACAGGGGACGATCACCCCTCCACTTT. This chain uses TRBV27 with TRBJ1-6; 10 nucleotides align to TRBD1. The CDR3 totals 16 residues. With V trimmed by 2 bases and J by 10 bases, 8 bases remained unmatched. CDR1 is MNHEY, CDR2 SMNVEV, per germline (reference sequence).

This clonotype came up many times. The V and J genes are TRBV20-1 and TRBJ2-1; 13 positions agree with TRBD2. The CDR3 is made up of 16 amino acids. V shed 6 bases, J shed 4 bases, and the junction held 9 bases outside the gene matches. Germline loops: CDR1 DFQATT, CDR2 SNEGSKA (reference sequence). The CDR3, as DNA: TGCAGTGCCCAGGGGACTAGCGGGATACCATACAATGAGCAGTTCTTC. Amino acids: CSAQGTSGIPYNEQFF.

There are a few counts of this clonotype. This chain connects TRBV14 to TRBJ2-7, with 8 positions matching TRBD1. The J segment lost 3 bases and the V segment lost 0 bases, leaving 4 bases of the junction unmatched. Germline CDR1 reads SGHDN; CDR2 reads FVKESK. This CDR3 contains 15 residues. CDR3 coding DNA: TGTGCCAGCAGCCAAGATGACAGGGGCGGCTACGAGCAGTACTTC. Translated, it gives CASSQDDRGGYEQYF. The variable domain in full, completed from reference TRBV14 and TRBJ2-7, reads EAGVTQFPSHSVIEKGQTVTLRCDPISGHDNLYWYRRVMGKEIKFLLHFVKESKQDESGMPNNRFLAERTGGTYSTLKVQPAELEDSGVYFCASSQDDRGGYEQYFGPGTRLTVT.